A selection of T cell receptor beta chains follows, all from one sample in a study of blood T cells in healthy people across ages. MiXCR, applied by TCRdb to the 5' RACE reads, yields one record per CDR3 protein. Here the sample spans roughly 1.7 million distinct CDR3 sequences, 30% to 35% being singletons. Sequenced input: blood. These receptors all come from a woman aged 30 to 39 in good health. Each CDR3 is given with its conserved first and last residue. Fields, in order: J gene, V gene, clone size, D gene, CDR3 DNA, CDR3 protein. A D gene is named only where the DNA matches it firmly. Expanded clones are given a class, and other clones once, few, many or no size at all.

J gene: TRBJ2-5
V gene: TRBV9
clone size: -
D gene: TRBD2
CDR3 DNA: TGTGCCAGCAGCGTAGAAGTAGCGGGAGGGGAAGAGGCCCAGTACTTC
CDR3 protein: CASSVEVAGGEEAQYF

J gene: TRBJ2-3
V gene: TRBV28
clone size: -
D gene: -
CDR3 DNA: TGTGCCAGCTTGACATACTTGAGCACAGATACGCAGTATTTT
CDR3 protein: CASLTYLSTDTQYF

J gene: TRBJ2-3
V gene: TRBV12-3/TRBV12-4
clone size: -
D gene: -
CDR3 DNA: TGTGCCAGCAGTCCCAGACCAGCGGCGCAGTATTTT
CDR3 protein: CASSPRPAAQYF

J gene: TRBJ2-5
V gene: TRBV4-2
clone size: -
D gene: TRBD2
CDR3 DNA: TGTGCCAGCAGCCAAGGGTCTAGCGGGGTAGGGACCCAGTACTTC
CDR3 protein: CASSQGSSGVGTQYF

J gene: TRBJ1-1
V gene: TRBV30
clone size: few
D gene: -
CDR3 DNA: TGTGCCTGGAGTGTTGGAAGTTCCGAAGCTTTCTTT
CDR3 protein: CAWSVGSSEAFF

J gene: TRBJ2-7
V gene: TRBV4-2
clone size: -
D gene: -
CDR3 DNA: TGTGCCAGCGGGTCCGAGGGGGGGAGGTTAGAGCAGTACTTC
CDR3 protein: CASGSEGGRLEQYF

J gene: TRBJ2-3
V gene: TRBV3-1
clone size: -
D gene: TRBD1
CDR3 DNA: TGTGCCAGCAGACCCAACAGGGGTCTTAGCACAGATACGCAGTATTTT
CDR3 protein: CASRPNRGLSTDTQYF

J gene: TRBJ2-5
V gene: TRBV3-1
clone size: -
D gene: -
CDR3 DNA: TGTGCCAGCAATCTGGGGGAGACCCAGTACTTC
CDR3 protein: CASNLGETQYF

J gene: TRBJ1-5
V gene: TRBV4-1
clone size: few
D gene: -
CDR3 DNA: TGCGCCAGCAGCCAAGAGGTGGGGAAGGCGGGCAATCAGCCCCAGCATTTT
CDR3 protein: CASSQEVGKAGNQPQHF

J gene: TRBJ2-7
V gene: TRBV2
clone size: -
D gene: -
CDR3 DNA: TGTACCAGCAGCGAGGACGGTATCTACGAGCAGTACTTC
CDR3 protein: CTSSEDGIYEQYF

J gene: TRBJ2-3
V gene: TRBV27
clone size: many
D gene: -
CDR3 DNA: TGTGCCAGCAGTCATCCGACAGATACGCAGTATTTT
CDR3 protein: CASSHPTDTQYF

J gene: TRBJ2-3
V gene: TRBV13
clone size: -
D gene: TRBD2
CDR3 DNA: TGTGCCAGCAGCTTATCAAGCCTAGCGGGAGTGGTTGGCACAGATACGCAGTATTTT
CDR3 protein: CASSLSSLAGVVGTDTQYF

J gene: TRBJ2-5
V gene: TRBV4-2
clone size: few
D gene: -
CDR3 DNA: TGTGCCAGCAGCCAAGTGGGTAGCGGACAGTACCAAGAGACCCAGTACTTC
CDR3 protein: CASSQVGSGQYQETQYF

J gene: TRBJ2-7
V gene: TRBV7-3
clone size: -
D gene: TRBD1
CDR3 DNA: TGTGCCAGCAGCTTGTTTGGGACAGGGGTCGGCGAGCAGTACTTC
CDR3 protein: CASSLFGTGVGEQYF

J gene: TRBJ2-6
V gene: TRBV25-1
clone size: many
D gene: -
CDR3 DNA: TGTGCCAGCAGTGAACGGGGGTCTGGGGCCAACGTCCTGACTTTC
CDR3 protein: CASSERGSGANVLTF

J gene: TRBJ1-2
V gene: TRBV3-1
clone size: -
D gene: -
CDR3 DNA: TGTACCAGCAGCCCCTATGGCGGTGGCTACACCTTC
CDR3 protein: CTSSPYGGGYTF

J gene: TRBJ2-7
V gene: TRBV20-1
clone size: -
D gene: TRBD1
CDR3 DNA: TGCAGTGCTAGTAGCTGGGACAGGGGTTACGAGCAGTACTTC
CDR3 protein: CSASSWDRGYEQYF

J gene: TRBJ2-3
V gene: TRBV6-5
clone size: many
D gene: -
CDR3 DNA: TGTGCCAGCAGCAACCGGGGGGCGGATACGCAGTATTTT
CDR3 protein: CASSNRGADTQYF

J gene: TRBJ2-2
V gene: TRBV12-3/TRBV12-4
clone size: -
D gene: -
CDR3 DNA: TGTGCCAGCAGTGGAGCCGGGACGGGGATCGGGGAGCTGTTTTTT
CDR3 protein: CASSGAGTGIGELFF

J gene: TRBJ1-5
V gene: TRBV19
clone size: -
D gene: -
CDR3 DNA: TGTGCCAGTACCCCTGGTGTTAACAATCAGCCCCAGCATTTT
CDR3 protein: CASTPGVNNQPQHF

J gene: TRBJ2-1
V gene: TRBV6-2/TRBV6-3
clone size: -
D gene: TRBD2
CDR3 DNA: TGTGCCAGCAGTTCCAGACTAGCGGGAGGAGGTGAGCAGTTCTTC
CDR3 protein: CASSSRLAGGGEQFF

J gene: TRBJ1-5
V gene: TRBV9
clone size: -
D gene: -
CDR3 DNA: TGTGCCAGCAGCCCTAAACGCCAAAGGGCAGATAATCAGCCCCAGCATTTT
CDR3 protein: CASSPKRQRADNQPQHF

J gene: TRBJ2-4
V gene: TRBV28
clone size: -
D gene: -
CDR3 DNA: TGTGCCAGCAGTTTTACGGCCATTCAGTACTTC
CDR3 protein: CASSFTAIQYF

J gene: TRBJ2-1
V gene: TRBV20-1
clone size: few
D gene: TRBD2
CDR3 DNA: TGCAGTTCCTACCCCCCTAGCGGGAGGGTTAATGAGCAGTTCTTC
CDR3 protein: CSSYPPSGRVNEQFF

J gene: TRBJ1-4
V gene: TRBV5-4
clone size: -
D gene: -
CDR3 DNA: TGTGCCAGCAGCGACGGAAGGGGCCCTTTGGGACTGTTTTTT
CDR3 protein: CASSDGRGPLGLFF

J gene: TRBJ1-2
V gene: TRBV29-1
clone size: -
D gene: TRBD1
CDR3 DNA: TGCAGCGTAACCAATTACAGGGGGCAGGACTATGGCTACACCTTC
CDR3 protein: CSVTNYRGQDYGYTF

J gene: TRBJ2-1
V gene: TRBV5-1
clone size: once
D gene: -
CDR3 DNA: TGCGCCAGCAGCTGGGCAGGTGGTACGGTCAATGAGCAGTTCTTC
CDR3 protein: CASSWAGGTVNEQFF

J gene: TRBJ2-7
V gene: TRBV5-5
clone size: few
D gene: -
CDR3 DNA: TGTGCCAGCAGCTACAGGGAGAGAAGCTCCTACGAGCAGTACTTC
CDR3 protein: CASSYRERSSYEQYF

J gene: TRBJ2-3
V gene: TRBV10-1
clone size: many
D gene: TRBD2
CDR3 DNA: TGCGCCAGCAGGCCTAGCGGAGCGAGCACAGATACGCAGTATTTT
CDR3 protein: CASRPSGASTDTQYF

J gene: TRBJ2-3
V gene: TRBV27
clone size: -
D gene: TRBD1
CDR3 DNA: TGTGCCAGCAGTTTATCCGGACAGGGCAGAGGTACGCAGTATTTT
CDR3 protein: CASSLSGQGRGTQYF

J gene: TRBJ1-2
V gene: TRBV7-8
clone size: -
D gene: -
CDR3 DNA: TGTGCCAGCAGCTTTGACAACTCTGGAATCGGCTACACCTTC
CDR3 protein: CASSFDNSGIGYTF

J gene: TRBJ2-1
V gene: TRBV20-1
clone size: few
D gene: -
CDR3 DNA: TGCAGTGGTGTCGGGGGCGCAGATGAGCAGTTCTTC
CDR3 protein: CSGVGGADEQFF

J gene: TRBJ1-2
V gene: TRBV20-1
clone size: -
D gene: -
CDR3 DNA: TGCAGTGCTAGAGAAAGAGGGGGGAGAGACTATGGCTACACCTTC
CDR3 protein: CSARERGGRDYGYTF

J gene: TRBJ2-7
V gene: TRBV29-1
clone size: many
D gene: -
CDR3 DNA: TGCAGCGTTGTTCGGGAGAGGCCCCTCTACGAGCAGTACTTC
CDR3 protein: CSVVRERPLYEQYF

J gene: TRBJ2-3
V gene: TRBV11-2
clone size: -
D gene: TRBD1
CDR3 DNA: TGTGCCAGCAGCCAATGGACCCACAGGGGGACAGATACGCAGTATTTT
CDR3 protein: CASSQWTHRGTDTQYF

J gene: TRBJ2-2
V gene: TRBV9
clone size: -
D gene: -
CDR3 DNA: TGTGCCAGCAGCCCCGGGGCTGGCAGGGAGCTGTTTTTT
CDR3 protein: CASSPGAGRELFF

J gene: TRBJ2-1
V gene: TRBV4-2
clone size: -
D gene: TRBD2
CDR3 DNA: TGTGCCAGCAGCCATCCTGCAGGGACTAGCGTCTACAATGAGCAGTTCTTC
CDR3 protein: CASSHPAGTSVYNEQFF

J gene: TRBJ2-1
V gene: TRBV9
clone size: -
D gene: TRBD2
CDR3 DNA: TGTGCCAGCAGCGTAGTCGGACTAGCGGGGAGGGATGAGCAGTTCTTC
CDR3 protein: CASSVVGLAGRDEQFF

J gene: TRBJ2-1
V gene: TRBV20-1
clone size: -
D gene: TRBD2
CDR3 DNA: TGCAGTGCTAGTATTAGCGGGGGGGCTAGCGAGCAGTTCTTC
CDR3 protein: CSASISGGASEQFF

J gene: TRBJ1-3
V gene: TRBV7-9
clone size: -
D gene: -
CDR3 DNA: TGTGCCAGCAGTACATGGGGGACCTCTGGAAACACCATATATTTT
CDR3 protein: CASSTWGTSGNTIYF

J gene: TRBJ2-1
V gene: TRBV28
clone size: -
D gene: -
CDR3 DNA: TGTGCCAGCAGGATAAGGCTAGTTCTTCGGGATGGGCAGTTCTTC
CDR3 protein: CASRIRLVLRDGQFF

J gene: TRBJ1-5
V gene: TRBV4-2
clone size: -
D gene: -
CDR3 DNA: TGTGCCAGCAGCCAATCAGGCAGCAATCAGCCCCAGCATTTT
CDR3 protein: CASSQSGSNQPQHF

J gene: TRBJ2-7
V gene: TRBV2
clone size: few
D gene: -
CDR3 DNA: TGTGCCAGCAGTGCTGGGGGGCGCGGGCGCGAGCAGTACTTC
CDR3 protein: CASSAGGRGREQYF

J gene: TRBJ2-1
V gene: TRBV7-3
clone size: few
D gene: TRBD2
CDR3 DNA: TGTGCCAGCAGCCCCCGAGCGGGAGGATTCGAGCAGTTCTTC
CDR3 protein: CASSPRAGGFEQFF

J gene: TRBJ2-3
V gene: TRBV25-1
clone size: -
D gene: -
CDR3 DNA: TGTGCCAGCAGTGAATGGGGGTCGTCAGATACGCAGTATTTT
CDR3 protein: CASSEWGSSDTQYF

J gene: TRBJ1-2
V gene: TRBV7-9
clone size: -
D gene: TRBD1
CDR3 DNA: TGTGCCAGCAGCGTAAGGGGACAGGAGCGGGGAGGCTACACCTTC
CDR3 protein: CASSVRGQERGGYTF